These T cell receptor beta chains were read from a single sample in a study of human T cells and chemical hapten exposure. TCRdb used MiXCR to reprocess the RACE reads, holding one entry per CDR3 protein. The sample lists approximately 28,000 distinct CDR3 sequences, over 9% occurring once. The sample here was whole blood, taken in connection with sensitization to the hapten diphenylcyclopropenone (DPC). These receptor sequences come from a man in his thirties or forties with alopecia areata. Some clones in this sample may be carry-over from other donors' samples. CDR3s include the opening cysteine and the closing phenylalanine or tryptophan. Fields, in order: J gene, D gene, clone size, V gene, CDR3 protein, CDR3 DNA. A D gene is named only where the DNA matches it firmly. Some rows have no size entry. The others give once, few or many, or a class for an expanded clone.

>TRBJ2-2|TRBD1|.|TRBV7-2
CASSLVLQGSVTGELFF
TGTGCCAGCAGCTTAGTCCTACAGGGGTCGGTCACCGGGGAGCTGTTTTTT
>TRBJ1-4|TRBD1|.|TRBV12-3/TRBV12-4
CASSSRDRHSGNEKLFF
TGTGCCAGCAGTAGCCGGGACAGACACTCGGGTAATGAAAAACTGTTTTTT
>TRBJ2-1|.|few|TRBV3-1
CASSQGQIEQFF
TGTGCCAGCAGCCAAGGGCAGATTGAGCAGTTCTTC
>TRBJ2-5|TRBD1|few|TRBV5-5
CASRVGTDLMTETQYF
TGTGCCAGCAGGGTCGGGACAGACTTAATGACAGAGACCCAGTACTTC
>TRBJ2-3|.|few|TRBV6-1
CASSKQGTRADTQYF
TGTGCCAGCAGCAAGCAGGGTACCCGAGCAGATACGCAGTATTTT
>TRBJ2-2|TRBD2|many|TRBV6-4
CASSDRLAGGPHTGELFF
TGTGCCAGCAGTGATAGGCTAGCGGGAGGCCCACACACCGGGGAGCTGTTTTTT
>TRBJ2-3|.|many|TRBV24-1
CAIQFGNTDTQYF
TGTGCCATCCAGTTCGGGAACACAGATACGCAGTATTTT
>TRBJ2-1|.|many|TRBV11-2
CASSLGGYSSYNEQFF
TGTGCCAGCAGCTTAGGAGGTTATAGCTCCTACAATGAGCAGTTCTTC
>TRBJ1-4|.|.|TRBV20-1
CSASNSATNEKLFF
TGCAGTGCTAGCAACAGCGCAACTAATGAAAAACTGTTTTTT
>TRBJ2-3|.|.|TRBV5-1
CASSFSTGSTDTQYF
TGCGCCAGCAGCTTTTCGACAGGAAGCACAGATACGCAGTATTTT
>TRBJ1-2|.|many|TRBV6-5
CASSYGAGGGYTF
TGTGCCAGCAGTTACGGGGCAGGAGGTGGCTACACCTTC
>TRBJ2-3|.|few|TRBV29-1
CSVDSVRGAPSTDTQYF
TGCAGCGTTGATTCGGTCAGGGGGGCACCGAGCACAGATACGCAGTATTTT
>TRBJ2-1|TRBD2|many|TRBV19
CASGTSGRAGQFF
TGTGCCTCCGGGACTAGCGGGAGGGCAGGGCAGTTCTTC
>TRBJ1-5|.|.|TRBV12-3/TRBV12-4
CASSLGDSYQPQHF
TGTGCCAGCAGTTTAGGCGACAGCTACCAGCCCCAGCATTTT
>TRBJ2-6|.|many|TRBV19
CASSISTESSSGANVLTF
TGTGCCAGTAGTATTTCGACGGAGTCGAGCTCTGGGGCCAACGTCCTGACTTTC
>TRBJ2-3|TRBD2|few|TRBV11-2
CASSLGGRATTTDTQYF
TGTGCCAGCAGCTTAGGTGGGAGGGCAACCACCACAGATACGCAGTATTTT
>TRBJ1-5|.|few|TRBV3-1
CASSQEGVNQPQHF
TGTGCCAGCAGCCAAGAAGGGGTGAATCAGCCCCAGCATTTT
>TRBJ1-6|.|.|TRBV7-9
CASSTGTENSPLHF
TGTGCCAGCAGCACCGGGACGGAAAATTCACCCCTCCACTTT
>TRBJ2-1|TRBD2|many|TRBV27
CASSPTSGTYNEQFF
TGTGCCAGCTCTCCCACTAGCGGGACCTACAATGAGCAGTTCTTC
>TRBJ2-7|.|medium-sized|TRBV14
CASSQDGSAGVYEQYF
TGTGCCAGCAGCCAAGATGGGTCTGCCGGGGTCTACGAGCAGTACTTC
>TRBJ1-1|.|many|TRBV27
CASSPLGAAEAFF
TGTGCCAGCAGTCCCCTCGGGGCTGCTGAAGCTTTCTTT
>TRBJ2-1|.|many|TRBV6-5
CASSPGTSWANEQFF
TGTGCCAGCAGTCCAGGGACGTCTTGGGCCAATGAGCAGTTCTTC
>TRBJ2-3|.|.|TRBV7-2
CASSLPPTDTQYF
TGTGCCAGCAGCCTACCTCCCACAGATACGCAGTATTTT
>TRBJ1-1|.|few|TRBV6-5
CASSKMGTDTEAFF
TGTGCCAGCAGTAAGATGGGGACGGACACTGAAGCTTTCTTT
>TRBJ1-5|TRBD1|many|TRBV18
CASSPSTAGGQPQHF
TGTGCCAGCTCACCGTCGACGGCAGGGGGTCAGCCCCAGCATTTT
>TRBJ2-4|.|.|TRBV2
CASRRGEGLLLAKNIQYF
TGTGCCAGCAGGAGGGGGGAAGGGCTCCTATTAGCCAAAAACATTCAGTACTTC
>TRBJ1-1|.|few|TRBV29-1
CSLSVAGHLNTEAFF
TGCAGCCTATCGGTCGCGGGACATTTGAACACTGAAGCTTTCTTT
>TRBJ2-1|.|few|TRBV24-1
CATSDIGVSEQFF
TGTGCCACCAGTGATATAGGGGTTAGTGAGCAGTTCTTC
>TRBJ2-1|TRBD2|.|TRBV7-2
CASSTLAGGPLSYNEQFF
TGTGCCAGCAGCACACTAGCGGGGGGACCTTTATCCTACAATGAGCAGTTCTTC
>TRBJ2-5|TRBD1|.|TRBV9
CASSVGWDSPGETQYF
TGTGCCAGCAGCGTAGGTTGGGACAGCCCGGGAGAGACCCAGTACTTC
>TRBJ2-5|TRBD1|many|TRBV4-3
CASSQRQGPGETQYF
TGCGCCAGCAGCCAACGACAGGGGCCGGGGGAGACCCAGTACTTC
>TRBJ2-2|TRBD2|.|TRBV6-1
CASSLAGGITGELFF
TGTGCCAGCAGTCTAGCGGGAGGAATCACCGGGGAGCTGTTTTTT
>TRBJ1-5|.|many|TRBV4-1
CASSLLGLGNQPQHF
TGCGCCAGCAGCCTCCTGGGCTTGGGGAATCAGCCCCAGCATTTT
>TRBJ2-3|TRBD2|many|TRBV7-9
CASSPSGSPSTDTQYF
TGTGCCAGCAGCCCCAGCGGGAGTCCTAGCACAGATACGCAGTATTTT
>TRBJ1-6|.|many|TRBV6-5
CASSSGTVYNSPLHF
TGTGCCAGCAGTTCCGGGACGGTTTATAATTCACCCCTCCACTTT